The 17 T cell receptor beta chains below all came from one sample that was sequenced in a study of OX40 agonist ivuxolimab in advanced cancers. Measured with immunoSEQ multiplex PCR; TCRdb has only the in-frame clones, and not every one. The sample holds under 85,000 clones, more than 70% seen once. The material sequenced was CD4+ or CD8+ T cells sorted from blood, taken in a trial of the OX40 agonist ivuxolimab. All receptors derive from an adult with an advanced solid tumor such as melanoma, head and neck, liver or kidney cancer.

The chain links TRBV5-1 to TRBJ1-1; 7 bases align to TRBD1. The CDR3 contains 13 residues. J gave up 5 bases and V 4 bases, and 5 bases lay outside the gene matches. In germline, CDR1 is SGHRS, CDR2 YFSETQ. The CDR3 spells CASSLGTVTEAFF. CDR3 bases: TGCGCCAGCAGCCTAGGGACAGTAACTGAAGCTTTCTTT.

This clone was counted only a few times. The chain has TRBV19 and TRBJ1-1; D gene ambiguous. Germline V lookup: CDR1 LNHDA, CDR2 SQIVND (reference sequence). The CDR3 sequence is 14 residues long. The V end lost 0 bases, the J end lost 7 bases, and 12 bases lay between the germline ends. CDR3 bases: TGTGCCAGTAGTATAGACACCGAAGACTATGAAGCTTTCTTT. Translating it yields CASSIDTEDYEAFF.

This clone has just one count. CDR3 DNA: TGTGCCAGCAGCCTAACTACGATTTGGTACTTC. This codes for CASSLTTIWYF. The gene calls are TRBV5-5 and TRBJ2-7; D not resolved. V shed 4 bases and J shed 12 bases, with 14 bases lying between them. CDR1 and CDR2 from the germline V gene are SGHKS and YYEKEE (reference sequence). The length of the CDR3 is 11 residues.

This clone was recorded once. The chain links TRBV2 to TRBJ2-5; 8 nucleotides agree with TRBD1. The CDR3 contains 14 residues. CDR1 and CDR2 (germline): SNHLY, FYNNEI. Losses at the gene ends were 4 bases for V and 5 bases for J; bases not matched to a gene: 6. CDR3 in DNA: TGTGCCAGCAGTGGGGGACAGGTAATGGAGACCCAGTACTTC. Its translation: CASSGGQVMETQYF.

The V call is TRBV4-3, the J call TRBJ1-4; D gene ambiguous. The germline V gene encodes CDR1 LGHNA and CDR2 YSLEER. This CDR3 is built from 15 residues. Between the trimmed V and J ends, which lost 0 bases and 7 bases, there was a span of 12 bases. In DNA form, the CDR3 reads TGCGCCAGCAGCCAAGATCTCCGTGCGGGTGAAAAACTGTTTTTT. Translation gives CASSQDLRAGEKLFF.

J is TRBJ2-2 and V is TRBV5-1; no clear D. Between the trimmed V and J ends, which lost 2 bases and 3 bases, there was a span of 2 bases. Germline lookup yields CDR1 SGHRS and CDR2 YFSETQ. The CDR3 loop spans 12 amino acids. The CDR3 DNA is TGCGCCAGCAGCTTTCACACCGGGGAGCTGTTTTTT. Amino acid sequence: CASSFHTGELFF. Drawing the rest from reference TRBV5-1 and TRBJ2-2, the complete variable domain is KAGVTQTPRYLIKTRGQQVTLSCSPISGHRSVSWYQQTPGQGLQFLFEYFSETQRNKGNFPGRFSGRQFSNSRSEMNVSTLELGDSALYLCASSFHTGELFFGEGSRLTVL.

The chain has TRBV19 and TRBJ2-5; 7 bases map to TRBD1. The CDR3 totals 14 residues. The germline V gene encodes CDR1 LNHDA and CDR2 SQIVND (reference sequence). V was pared by 1 base and J by 5 bases, with 4 bases of the junction left unmatched. This CDR3 is CASSIAGTVETQYF. CDR3 nucleotide sequence: TGTGCCAGTAGTATAGCGGGGACAGTCGAGACCCAGTACTTC. The whole variable domain, remainder taken from reference TRBV19 and TRBJ2-5, is DGGITQSPKYLFRKEGQNVTLSCEQNLNHDAMYWYRQDPGQGLRLIYYSQIVNDFQKGDIAEGYSVSREKKESFPLTVTSAQKNPTAFYLCASSIAGTVETQYFGPGTRLLVL.

The chain uses TRBV5-4 and TRBJ2-1; D may be TRBD2 (6 bases). The CDR3 spans 15 residues. The germline V gene encodes CDR1 SGHNT and CDR2 YYREEE (reference sequence). Trimming shortened V by 4 bases and J by 0 bases, and 11 bases separated the two germline ends. CDR3 in amino acids: CASSLTSGSYNEQFF. CDR3 sequence (DNA): TGTGCCAGCAGCCTGACTAGTGGCTCCTACAATGAGCAGTTCTTC. Supplemented by reference TRBV5-4 and TRBJ2-1, the full variable domain reads ETGVTQSPTHLIKTRGQQVTLRCSSQSGHNTVSWYQQALGQGPQFIFQYYREEENGRGNFPPRFSGLQFPNYSSELNVNALELDDSALYLCASSLTSGSYNEQFFGPGTRLTVL.

This clone was observed once. The chain combines TRBV28 with TRBJ1-3, with D possibly being TRBD1 (6 bases). Trimming left V 6 bases short and J 2 bases short, with 14 bases between. The germline CDR1 and CDR2 sequences are MDHEN and SYDVKM. The CDR3 has 15 residues. CDR3: CASSTQGTAGNTIYF. The CDR3 DNA reads as TGTGCCAGCAGCACCCAGGGGACGGCTGGAAACACCATATATTTT. Full variable domain (missing parts from reference TRBV28 and TRBJ1-3): DVKVTQSSRYLVKRTGEKVFLECVQDMDHENMFWYRQDPGLGLRLIYFSYDVKMKEKGDIPEGYSVSREKKERFSLILESASTNQTSMYLCASSTQGTAGNTIYFGEGSWLTVV.

This clone was observed a handful of times. The chain joins TRBV2 to TRBJ1-2, with no clear D. The V end was cut by 4 bases, the J end by 8 bases, with 11 bases between. The CDR3 length is 12 residues. Germline V gene data show CDR1 as SNHLY and CDR2 as FYNNEI. The CDR3 nucleotides are TGTGCCAGCAGTGTGGACCGCCAGGGCTACACCTTC. Translated: CASSVDRQGYTF.

The chain couples TRBV7-6 to TRBJ2-5; 8 nucleotides match TRBD1. Germline V gene lookup returns CDR1 SGHVS and CDR2 FNYEAQ. The CDR3 extends over 14 amino acids. With 5 bases clipped from V and 3 bases from J, the junction kept 5 bases outside the gene matches. Written as DNA, the CDR3 is TGTGCCAGCAGCCCCTTGGGACAGGAAGAGACCCAGTACTTC. It specifies CASSPLGQEETQYF.

This clone was counted ten times or more. The identical CDR3 is also encoded by other nucleotide sequences in the sample. V usage is TRBV23-1 and J usage is TRBJ1-1; D is uncertain. TRBV23-1 is assigned to the ORF class and has an uncertain function. The V end lost 3 bases, the J end lost 3 bases, and 14 bases lay between the germline ends. The CDR3 has 15 amino acids. The CDR3 DNA reads TGCGCCAGCAGTCAGCCATGGGTTGAGGACACTGAAGCTTTCTTT. It codes for CASSQPWVEDTEAFF.

The V call is TRBV18, the J call TRBJ1-5; D might be TRBD1 (6 bases). Looked up from germline, CDR1 is KGHSH and CDR2 is LQKENI. Trimming removed 6 bases at V and 2 bases at J, with 17 bases between. This CDR3 comprises 16 residues. CDR3 region: CASSTGGGTGNQPQHF. The CDR3 DNA reads TGTGCCAGCTCGACCGGAGGGGGAACTGGCAATCAGCCCCAGCATTTT.

J is TRBJ2-3 and V is TRBV9, with D possibly called TRBD1 or TRBD2 (5 bases each). Germline CDR1 reads SGDLS; CDR2 reads YYNGEE. There are 15 residues in the CDR3. V lost 0 bases to trimming and J lost 0 bases, with 8 bases between them. CDR3: CASSVAEGSTDTQYF. The CDR3, as DNA: TGTGCCAGCAGCGTAGCTGAGGGGAGCACAGATACGCAGTATTTT.

The chain is built from TRBV25-1 and TRBJ2-1, with D perhaps TRBD1 (6 bases). Germline V gene lookup returns CDR1 MGHDK and CDR2 SYGVNS. The V end was cut by 3 bases, the J end by 8 bases, with 17 bases between. The CDR3 has 15 amino acids. CDR3 DNA sequence: TGTGCCAGCAGTGATCCCCACAGGGTAAGGGATGAGCAGTTCTTC. Translating it yields CASSDPHRVRDEQFF.

This chain connects TRBV18 to TRBJ1-2, with no clear D. Germline CDR1 KGHSH, CDR2 LQKENI. V gave up 4 bases and J gave up 3 bases, with 15 bases separating them. This CDR3 is built from 15 residues. The CDR3 loop reads CASSRVFGFDYGYTF. The CDR3 DNA reads as TGTGCCAGCTCACGGGTTTTCGGTTTTGACTATGGCTACACCTTC. Combining the CDR3 with reference TRBV18 and TRBJ1-2 gives the whole variable domain NAGVMQNPRHLVRRRGQEARLRCSPMKGHSHVYWYRQLPEEGLKFMVYLQKENIIDESGMPKERFSAEFPKEGPSILRIQQVVRGDSAAYFCASSRVFGFDYGYTFGSGTRLTVV.

The CDR3 DNA follows: TGTGCCAGTAGTACTCTTCAACAGGGCCTTGACTATGGCTACACCTTC. Translating it yields CASSTLQQGLDYGYTF. The V and J genes are TRBV19 and TRBJ1-2, with TRBD1 as a possible D gene (6 bases). The germline V gene encodes CDR1 LNHDA and CDR2 SQIVND (reference sequence). V was shortened by 4 bases and J by 3 bases, with 18 bases between the two germline ends. CDR3 length equals 16 residues.